This T cell receptor (beta chain) was recovered during a study of blood T cells in healthy people across ages. Study outcomes and limitations: Getting older went along with TCR beta diversity per million T cells dropping roughly linearly.

The junction had 13 bases not matched to a gene; V was cut back by 4 bases and J by 4 bases. The CDR3 is made up of 16 amino acids. Germline lookup yields CDR1 SGHKS and CDR2 YYEKEE (reference sequence). With respect to this clonotype: Its antigen remains unidentified.

PCR was performed a second time for about 7 to 12 cycles using a sample-barcoded 5' primer and a J-beta primer mix. TCRdb independently ran MiXCR on the 5' RACE reads; one entry per CDR3 protein. Among approximately 900,000 distinct CDR3 sequences listed, approximately 32% were seen once. The sample also formed part of further work on T cells of mothers and their children.

The receptor was isolated from a woman aged 40 to 50 in good health. The chain recombines TRBV5-5 with TRBJ2-7, with 8 bases aligning to TRBD1. Sequenced sample: blood. CDR3 sequence (DNA): TGTGCCAGCAGCCCCTATTCGGGACAGGAACCATACGAGCAGTACTTC. Translated: CASSPYSGQEPYEQYF.